A selection of T cell receptor beta chains follows, all from one sample in a study of blood T cell repertoires in COVID-19. This table comes from immunoSEQ multiplex PCR, and its TCRdb copy is limited to in-frame clones, with some not included. The profile shows hundreds of thousands of clones, approximately 84% of them singletons. The specimen sequenced was PBMCs or T cells enriched from blood (not recorded which). These receptors were collected from a woman under 40 who had recovered from COVID-19. Both conserved end residues are part of each CDR3. D genes are given only for firm matches. Clone size is stated in some rows and not others, as once, few, many or a class when expanded.

d_call,j_call,v_call,clone_size,cdr3_nt,cdr3_aa
-,TRBJ1-5,TRBV6-2/TRBV6-3,-,TGTGCCAGCAGTCCCCATCCACAGGGTTACAATCAGCCCCAGCATTTT,CASSPHPQGYNQPQHF
-,TRBJ1-3,TRBV7-9,-,TGTGCCAGCAGCTCTAACAGGGTCAAAGGAAACACCATATATTTT,CASSSNRVKGNTIYF
TRBD1,TRBJ2-1,TRBV29-1,-,TGCAGCGTTCCGACAGGGAAGAGCTCCTACAATGAGCAGTTCTTC,CSVPTGKSSYNEQFF
-,TRBJ2-2,TRBV28,-,TGTGCCAGCAGTATAGGGGGCACCGGGGAGCTGTTTTTT,CASSIGGTGELFF
-,TRBJ1-3,TRBV4-3,-,TGCGCCAGCAGCCAAGATGTGGGGTCGAGGGCCGTTAACACCATATATTTT,CASSQDVGSRAVNTIYF
-,TRBJ1-5,TRBV19,-,TGTGCCAGTAGTGCCCAGGGGATACAGCCCCAGCATTTT,CASSAQGIQPQHF
-,TRBJ1-2,TRBV15,once,TGTGCCACCAGCAGAGGCTTACAGGGAAACTATGGCTACACCTTC,CATSRGLQGNYGYTF
-,TRBJ1-6,TRBV11-3,-,TGTGCCAGCAGCTTCCCCTTACACCGGAGGGGTTCACCCCTCCACTTT,CASSFPLHRRGSPLHF
-,TRBJ1-3,TRBV19,-,TGTGCCAGGAGATCCCTTGTGTGTGGAAACACCATATATTTT,CARRSLVCGNTIYF
-,TRBJ1-1,TRBV6-1,-,TGTGCCAGCAGTGAATGGCAGGCCGCTTTCTTT,CASSEWQAAFF
TRBD1,TRBJ1-6,TRBV27,-,TGTGCCAGCAGTTTATTCGCAACGGGACAGGGTATGGATTCACCCCTCCACTTT,CASSLFATGQGMDSPLHF
TRBD2,TRBJ2-3,TRBV10-2,-,TGCGCCAGCAGTGAGTCGCAGTCTAGCGGGGGGGCTAGCACAGATACGCAGTATTTT,CASSESQSSGGASTDTQYF
TRBD1,TRBJ2-3,TRBV7-9,-,TGTGCCAGCAGCCTGACAGGGGAACTGCAGTATTTT,CASSLTGELQYF
TRBD2,TRBJ2-4,TRBV6-5,-,TGTGCCAGCAGCGTGACTAGCGGGGGGATAAACATTCAGTACTTC,CASSVTSGGINIQYF
-,TRBJ1-6,TRBV19,many,TGTGCCAGTAGGGGCAGCGGAAGGTCCTATAATTCACCCCTCCACTTT,CASRGSGRSYNSPLHF
-,TRBJ2-7,TRBV2,-,TGTGCCAGCAGAAACGGTTACGAGCAGTACTTC,CASRNGYEQYF
-,TRBJ1-1,TRBV19,few,TGTGCCAGTACCCAAGGGACATCGAACACTGAAGCTTTCTTT,CASTQGTSNTEAFF
TRBD1,TRBJ2-1,TRBV11-2,-,TGTGCCAGCAGCTCCGACAGGGGCTCCTACAATGAGCAGTTCTTC,CASSSDRGSYNEQFF
-,TRBJ1-2,TRBV19,-,TGTGCCAGTAGTATTAAGGGAGGTGCTAGGGGCTACACCTTC,CASSIKGGARGYTF
-,TRBJ1-5,TRBV6-5,once,TGTGCCAGCAGTTACTCGACAACAGGCAATCAGCCCCAGCATTTT,CASSYSTTGNQPQHF
-,TRBJ1-1,TRBV7-8,once,TGTGCCAGCAGCCAGTGGGCCGCGGGCCTCCTGAACACTGAAGCTTTCTTT,CASSQWAAGLLNTEAFF
TRBD1,TRBJ2-7,TRBV15,-,TGTGCCACCAGCAGAGGCGGGACAGGGGGCGGGTACGAGCAGTACTTC,CATSRGGTGGGYEQYF
TRBD2,TRBJ2-7,TRBV6-2/TRBV6-3,-,TGTGCCAGCAGCCGCGGGGGATGGGCCCCGGGGTACGAGCAGTACTTC,CASSRGGWAPGYEQYF
-,TRBJ1-2,TRBV5-5,-,TGTGCCAGCAGCTTGAGAGGGAACGGCTACACCTTC,CASSLRGNGYTF
-,TRBJ1-5,TRBV7-2,-,TGTGCCAGCAGCCCCGGGAGGGGGAATCAGCCCCAGCATTTT,CASSPGRGNQPQHF
-,TRBJ2-1,TRBV7-8,-,TGTGCCAGCAGGTGGACTGTCGGCACCTACAATGAGCAGTTCTTC,CASRWTVGTYNEQFF
-,TRBJ2-7,TRBV27,-,-,CASSTSTGPTYEQYF
TRBD2,TRBJ2-5,TRBV7-2,-,TGTGCCAGCCTAAACCGACCTAGCGGGCTGGGGTACCAAGAGACCCAGTACTTC,CASLNRPSGLGYQETQYF
TRBD2,TRBJ2-2,TRBV2,-,TGTGCCAGCAGAAAAGAGGTTATGAGAAGCGGGGGGCCCAACACCGGGGAGCTGTTTTTT,CASRKEVMRSGGPNTGELFF
TRBD1,TRBJ2-2,TRBV3-1/TRBV3-2,-,TGTGCCAGCAGCCAAGCCCAGGGGGCGAACACCGGGGAGCTGTTTTTT,CASSQAQGANTGELFF
-,TRBJ2-7,TRBV28,-,TGTGCCAGCAGCAAATTTAACAGCAGCCCCTACGAGCAGTACTTC,CASSKFNSSPYEQYF
-,TRBJ2-2,TRBV19,-,TGTGCCAGTAGTCTCCGGGGTGACACCGGGGAGCTGTTTTTT,CASSLRGDTGELFF
-,TRBJ1-5,TRBV28,-,TGTGCCAGCATATCAGGGGCCTCGAGCAATCAGCCCCAGCATTTT,CASISGASSNQPQHF
-,TRBJ1-2,TRBV3-1/TRBV3-2,few,TGTGCCAGCACCCCGACCGACTCCCGATCAGGCTACACCTTC,CASTPTDSRSGYTF
-,TRBJ1-5,TRBV28,-,TGTGCCAGCAGTTTTGGGGGCGGGCAGCCCCAGCATTTT,CASSFGGGQPQHF
TRBD2,TRBJ2-1,TRBV5-4,-,TGTGCCAGCAGCCGGACTGGGACTAGCGGGGCCTACAATGAGCAGTTCTTC,CASSRTGTSGAYNEQFF
TRBD1,TRBJ2-7,TRBV2,-,TGTGCCAGCAGGGGAAGGACAGGGATTTCCTACGAGCAGTACTTC,CASRGRTGISYEQYF
-,TRBJ1-2,TRBV2,-,TGTGCCAGCATAACGGGACACTTCGATGGCTACACCTTC,CASITGHFDGYTF
-,TRBJ2-2,TRBV7-6,-,TGTGCCAGCAGCTTAGCGTTTAAGCTTACCGGGGAGCTGTTTTTT,CASSLAFKLTGELFF
-,TRBJ1-5,TRBV4-1,few,TGCGCCAGCAGCCAAGAAGCGGGGGCAGGGGACGATCAGCCCCAGCATTTT,CASSQEAGAGDDQPQHF
TRBD1,TRBJ2-3,TRBV9,-,TGTGCCAGCAGCCGGGACAGGGGAACGATCACAGATACGCAGTATTTT,CASSRDRGTITDTQYF
-,TRBJ1-2,TRBV27,-,TGTGCCAGCAGTAAGAATTTGGCCTATGGCTACACCTTC,CASSKNLAYGYTF
-,TRBJ2-1,TRBV5-1,-,TGCGCCAGCAGCTTGGGTCTAAACGTTCCACCCAATGAGCAGTTCTTC,CASSLGLNVPPNEQFF
TRBD2,TRBJ2-3,TRBV6-2/TRBV6-3,-,TGTGCCAGCAGTTACTCGAGCGGGGGGGCCAGAGATACGCAGTATTTT,CASSYSSGGARDTQYF
TRBD1,TRBJ1-1,TRBV6-2/TRBV6-3,-,TGTGCCAGCAGTTTTGGGACAGCGAACACTGAAGCTTTCTTT,CASSFGTANTEAFF
-,TRBJ1-1,TRBV6-5,-,TGTGCCAGCAGACCCCCGGCGGTGAACACTGAAGCTTTCTTT,CASRPPAVNTEAFF
TRBD1,TRBJ1-2,TRBV3-1/TRBV3-2,-,TGTGCCAGCAGCCGCCGGGACAGGCCTTACTATGGCTACACCTTC,CASSRRDRPYYGYTF
-,TRBJ2-5,TRBV3-1/TRBV3-2,-,TGTGCCAGCAGCCGCCACCGGGAGACCCAGTACTTC,CASSRHRETQYF
-,TRBJ2-7,TRBV10-3,once,TGTGCCATCAGCCAGGCGAGCTCCTACGAGCAGTACTTC,CAISQASSYEQYF
-,TRBJ2-7,TRBV5-6,-,TGTGCCAGCAGCTTGGACAGGCTCTCCTACGAGCAGTACTTC,CASSLDRLSYEQYF
-,TRBJ2-1,TRBV7-2,-,TGTGCCAGCAGCTTAGAGCGGTCTTTTTCCTACAATGAGCAGTTCTTC,CASSLERSFSYNEQFF
-,TRBJ1-4,TRBV5-1,-,TGCGCCAGCAGCGTTCGGGGAGGGGAAAATGAAAAACTGTTTTTT,CASSVRGGENEKLFF
-,TRBJ2-4,TRBV3-1/TRBV3-2,-,TGTGCCAGCAGCCCCCCTCTAGCGGCCAAAAACATTCAGTACTTC,CASSPPLAAKNIQYF
TRBD2,TRBJ2-3,TRBV7-2,few,TGTGCCAGCAGCTTAGCGCGCGGGGGAGATACGCAGTATTTT,CASSLARGGDTQYF